This T cell receptor (beta chain) was documented in a study of post-analysis software for immune sequencing data. Study-wide context: There were relapsing-remitting, secondary progressive and progressive-relapsing multiple sclerosis among the disease courses included. Whole-study findings and limits: Co-batched samples clustered tightly together by F measure. The five TRBV segments detected at higher frequency in patients than in controls included TRBV5-6, TRBV5-1 and TRBV20-1.

Unique molecular identifiers featured in each of the TCR beta cDNA libraries. It was from roughly 1.1 to 9.2 million T cells that about 500,000 cDNA molecules came. TCRdb re-analysed the PCR reads in MiXCR, keeping a single row per CDR3 protein. The sample includes about half a million distinct CDR3 sequences, 40% to 55% of them seen just once. Trimming took off 1 base at V and 2 bases at J, with 6 bases between the two ends. CDR3 length: 13 residues. CDR1 and CDR2 (germline): SGHAT, FQNNGV. This clonotype was counted between two and nine times. The antigen is not known. Specimen: blood. The V gene is TRBV11-2, the J gene TRBJ2-7, with D uncertain. The sequence came from a girl between 5 and 17 years old with multiple sclerosis. CDR3 coding DNA: TGTGCCAGCAGCTTAGGCTTCACCTACGAGCAGTACTTC. Its translation: CASSLGFTYEQYF. The full variable domain, completed using reference TRBV11-2 and TRBJ2-7, is EAGVAQSPRYKIIEKRQSVAFWCNPISGHATLYWYQQILGQGPKLLIQFQNNGVVDDSQLPKDRFSAERLKGVDSTLKIQPAKLEDSAVYLCASSLGFTYEQYFGPGTRLTVT.